The sequence of this T cell receptor beta chain was determined in a study of early T cells in non-severe SARS-CoV-2 infection. CDR3 length: 13 amino acids. V was clipped by 3 bases and J by 6 bases, with 9 bases between them. This clonotype was detected ten times or more. Via MiXCR, TCRdb re-called the 5' RACE reads, giving one row per CDR3 protein. There are about 69,000 distinct CDR3 sequences in the sample; roughly 9.5% occur only once, and under 6.5% lies in the top ten. This TCR was recovered from an adult who was a healthcare worker with PCR-confirmed SARS-CoV-2 infection or an uninfected control (not recorded which). The rearrangement joins TRBV12-3 or TRBV12-4 to TRBJ2-1, with no clear D. Sequenced sample: whole blood. CDR3 amino acids: CASSLGSLNEQFF. For the CDR3, the DNA is TGTGCCAGCAGTTTGGGCTCCCTCAATGAGCAGTTCTTC.